The 32 T cell receptor beta chains below all came from one sample that was sequenced in a study of cytomegalovirus exposure and HLA in healthy donors (dated by TCRdb to 2017 to 2019). Receptors were amplified or captured by the immunoSEQ multiplex PCR assay. The source is immuneACCESS, and TCRdb retained only in-frame sequences with V and J called. Part of the clones is not carried over; for the studies checked, unresolved V genes explain less than half of this, and the remainder is unexplained. The sample table lists roughly 52,000 clones, 88% of them with a count of one. The ten largest account for under 7.5% of the sample. Source material: PBMCs. These receptors were collected from a woman younger than 45 in good health and CMV-seronegative.

The rearrangement joins TRBV5-4 to TRBJ1-1; D perhaps matches TRBD1 (6 bases). Trimming left V 7 bases short and J 4 bases short, with 23 bases between. The CDR3 has 16 amino acids. Germline V gene data show CDR1 as SGHNT and CDR2 as YYREEE (reference sequence). In DNA form, the CDR3 reads TGTGCCAGCCTGATGATAGGGGGTAAGAAGGTCACTGAAGCTTTCTTT. It translates to CASLMIGGKKVTEAFF. Full variable domain (rest looked up from reference TRBV5-4 and TRBJ1-1): ETGVTQSPTHLIKTRGQQVTLRCSSQSGHNTVSWYQQALGQGPQFIFQYYREEENGRGNFPPRFSGLQFPNYSSELNVNALELDDSALYLCASLMIGGKKVTEAFFGQGTRLTVV.

The rearrangement uses TRBV28 and TRBJ1-5; the D is unclear. The CDR3 covers 12 residues. V was trimmed by 8 bases and J by 4 bases, leaving 9 bases between them. Germline V gene sequence: CDR1 MDHEN, CDR2 SYDVKM. CDR3 loop: CASHRDNQPQHF. CDR3 DNA: TGTGCCAGCCATCGGGATAATCAGCCCCAGCATTTT. Combining the CDR3 with reference TRBV28 and TRBJ1-5 gives the whole variable domain DVKVTQSSRYLVKRTGEKVFLECVQDMDHENMFWYRQDPGLGLRLIYFSYDVKMKEKGDIPEGYSVSREKKERFSLILESASTNQTSMYLCASHRDNQPQHFGDGTRLSIL.

V and J are TRBV10-3 and TRBJ1-5; possibly TRBD1 for D (6 bases). Trimming cost V 0 bases and J 0 bases, with 12 bases left between them. There are 17 residues in the CDR3. Per the germline V gene, CDR1 is ENHRY and CDR2 is SYGVKD. CDR3 in amino acids: CAISESYTGISNQPQHF. Written as DNA, the CDR3 is TGTGCCATCAGTGAGTCGTACACAGGGATTAGCAATCAGCCCCAGCATTTT.

This clone was seen more than once but under ten times. The chain joins TRBV5-1 to TRBJ1-4; the match to TRBD1 covers 7 bases. CDR1 is SGHRS and CDR2 is YFSETQ in the germline V gene. The trim removed 7 bases at V and 4 bases at J, leaving 7 bases unmatched. CDR3 length: 14 amino acids. CDR3 in DNA: TGCGCCAGCCAGAAGGGGACAGTTAATGAAAAACTGTTTTTT. Translation: CASQKGTVNEKLFF. Supplemented by reference TRBV5-1 and TRBJ1-4, the full variable domain reads KAGVTQTPRYLIKTRGQQVTLSCSPISGHRSVSWYQQTPGQGLQFLFEYFSETQRNKGNFPGRFSGRQFSNSRSEMNVSTLELGDSALYLCASQKGTVNEKLFFGSGTQLSVL.

The chain carries TRBV18 and TRBJ2-1; D perhaps matches TRBD1 (6 bases). V was cut by 6 bases and J by 8 bases, with 23 bases left in between. The CDR3 runs 16 residues. CDR1 and CDR2 from the germline V gene are KGHSH and LQKENI. CDR3 amino acids: CASSYLQGNFGDEQFF. The CDR3 bases are TGTGCCAGCTCCTACTTACAGGGAAATTTCGGGGATGAGCAGTTCTTC. Supplemented by reference TRBV18 and TRBJ2-1, the full variable domain reads NAGVMQNPRHLVRRRGQEARLRCSPMKGHSHVYWYRQLPEEGLKFMVYLQKENIIDESGMPKERFSAEFPKEGPSILRIQQVVRGDSAAYFCASSYLQGNFGDEQFFGPGTRLTVL.

The J gene is TRBJ1-4, the V gene TRBV7-8; a possible D gene is TRBD1 (5 bases). The V end was cut by 4 bases, the J end by 7 bases, with 16 bases between. Germline V gene data show CDR1 as SGHVS and CDR2 as FQNEAQ. This CDR3 comprises 15 residues. The CDR3 loop is CASSSLGGRGEKLFF. The CDR3 nucleotides read TGTGCCAGCAGCTCCCTGGGGGGAAGGGGTGAAAAACTGTTTTTT.

CDR3 residues: CASSPTTYEQYF. CDR3 bases: TGTGCCAGCAGCCCCACCACATACGAGCAGTACTTC. The gene calls are TRBV11-2 and TRBJ2-7; D is uncertain. The ends were cut back, 5 bases at V and 4 bases at J, with 9 bases in the middle. The CDR3 has 12 amino acids. Germline CDR1 is SGHAT and CDR2 is FQNNGV.

This chain links TRBV19 with TRBJ2-5, with TRBD1 as a possible D gene (6 bases). CDR3 size: 15 residues. CDR1 LNHDA and CDR2 SQIVND come from the germline V gene (reference sequence). Between the trimmed V and J ends, which lost 0 bases and 0 bases, there was a span of 8 bases. The CDR3 sequence: CASSIDQGNQETQYF. The DNA of the CDR3 is TGTGCCAGTAGTATAGATCAGGGGAACCAAGAGACCCAGTACTTC.

This chain uses TRBV5-4 with TRBJ2-5; TRBD2 matches at 12 bases. Germline V gives CDR1 SGHNT, CDR2 YYREEE (reference sequence). This CDR3 has 16 amino acids. V trimming: 4 bases; J trimming: 5 bases; junction bases outside the gene matches: 9. The chain's CDR3 is CASSRRLAGAGETQYF. As DNA, the CDR3 is TGTGCCAGCAGCCGGAGACTAGCGGGGGCGGGGGAGACCCAGTACTTC.

V gene TRBV27 combines with J gene TRBJ2-3, with D perhaps TRBD1 (5 bases). The CDR3 length is 14 residues. Germline assignment: CDR1 MNHEY and CDR2 SMNVEV (reference sequence). The V gene lost 3 bases and the J gene lost 4 bases, with 11 bases spanning the gap. This CDR3 is CASSLGGAADTQYF. The CDR3 DNA is TGTGCCAGCAGTTTGGGTGGGGCGGCAGATACGCAGTATTTT.

The V call is TRBV5-6, the J call TRBJ2-7; no clear D gene. From germline, CDR1 is SGHDT and CDR2 YYEEEE. The CDR3 loop spans 14 amino acids. V was trimmed by 2 bases and J by 1 base, leaving 10 bases between them. For the CDR3, the DNA is TGTGCCAGCAGCTTTTCTTACACATCCTACGAGCAGTACTTC. Its protein product is CASSFSYTSYEQYF. Variable domain in full (rest from reference TRBV5-6 and TRBJ2-7): DAGVTQSPTHLIKTRGQQVTLRCSPKSGHDTVSWYQQALGQGPQFIFQYYEEEERQRGNFPDRFSGHQFPNYSSELNVNALLLGDSALYLCASSFSYTSYEQYFGPGTRLTVT.

The chain couples TRBV27 to TRBJ1-2; 7 nucleotides align to TRBD1. The germline CDR1 and CDR2 sequences are MNHEY and SMNVEV (reference sequence). This CDR3 has 14 amino acids. V lost 6 bases to trimming and J lost 6 bases; unmatched junction nucleotides: 10. The CDR3 DNA sequence: TGTGCCAGCAGACGCAGACAGGGCCTCAATGGCTACACCTTC. Translating it yields CASRRRQGLNGYTF.

V and J are TRBV7-2 and TRBJ2-2; D ambiguous. The germline V and J ends were trimmed by 5 bases and 4 bases, with 11 bases remaining between them. The CDR3 is 14 residues long. CDR1 SGHTA and CDR2 FQGNSA come from the germline V gene. CDR3: CASSPQLTTGELFF. The CDR3 bases are TGTGCCAGCAGCCCACAGCTGACCACCGGGGAGCTGTTTTTT.

This chain joins TRBV7-9 and TRBJ2-1, with TRBD2 as a possible D gene (5 bases). This CDR3 comprises 13 residues. The V end lost 10 bases, the J end lost 5 bases, and 15 bases lay between the germline ends. Per germline, CDR1 SEHNR and CDR2 FQNEAQ (reference sequence). CDR3 amino acids: CATGRAGDNEQFF. In DNA form, the CDR3 reads TGTGCCACCGGCCGGGCCGGGGACAATGAGCAGTTCTTC.

The genes are TRBV5-1 and TRBJ2-2; perhaps TRBD1 as D (5 bases). This CDR3 is 15 amino acids long. The V end lost 1 base, the J end lost 2 bases, and 9 bases lay between the germline ends. Germline values: CDR1 SGHRS, CDR2 YFSETQ. Here the CDR3 DNA reads TGCGCCAGCAGCTTGATCAGGGCTAACACCGGGGAGCTGTTTTTT. Translation: CASSLIRANTGELFF.

This chain links TRBV9 with TRBJ2-1, with D maybe TRBD2 (5 bases). The CDR3 totals 16 residues. The V gene lost 3 bases and the J gene lost 0 bases, with 13 bases spanning the gap. Germline CDR1 is SGDLS and CDR2 is YYNGEE. Here the CDR3 reads CASSAEVISSYNEQFF. The CDR3 region has the DNA TGTGCCAGCAGCGCGGAGGTGATCAGCTCCTACAATGAGCAGTTCTTC.

The CDR3 reads CASSLVTSGRPWQFF. CDR3 bases: TGCGCCAGCAGCTTGGTTACTAGCGGGAGACCCTGGCAGTTCTTC. The chain employs TRBV5-1 and TRBJ2-1; 11 positions agree with TRBD2. V was clipped by 0 bases and J by 12 bases; unmatched bases: 8. The CDR3 runs to 15 residues. CDR1 and CDR2 (germline): SGHRS, YFSETQ.

CDR3 bases: TGTGCCAGCAGTTTATTTCGCGGGGGGAGAACCGGGACTGAAGCTTTCTTT. This encodes CASSLFRGGRTGTEAFF. V gene TRBV28 combines with J gene TRBJ1-1, with D perhaps TRBD1 (5 bases). V was pared by 1 base and J by 5 bases, with 20 bases between. This CDR3 region has 17 residues. Germline assignment: CDR1 MDHEN and CDR2 SYDVKM.

The sample holds a few counts of this clone. The chain has TRBV7-2 and TRBJ2-7; D might be TRBD2 (6 bases). The CDR3 is 13 amino acids. Trimming took off 5 bases at V and 6 bases at J, with 14 bases between the two ends. Per the germline V gene, CDR1 is SGHTA and CDR2 is FQGNSA. In nucleotides, the CDR3 is TGTGCCAGCAGCCCCTACCAGACTAGCGAGCAGTACTTC. As protein: CASSPYQTSEQYF. The variable domain in full, completed from reference TRBV7-2 and TRBJ2-7, reads GAGVSQSPSNKVTEKGKDVELRCDPISGHTALYWYRQSLGQGLEFLIYFQGNSAPDKSGLPSDRFSAERTGGSVSTLTIQRTQQEDSAVYLCASSPYQTSEQYFGPGTRLTVT.

The V and J genes are TRBV11-2 and TRBJ2-2; D might be TRBD2 (6 bases). V was shortened by 5 bases and J by 7 bases, with 11 bases between the two germline ends. The germline gives CDR1 SGHAT, CDR2 FQNNGV. CDR3 length: 13 amino acids. The CDR3 bases are TGTGCCAGCAGCATTCGGGGGAGCGGGGAGCTGTTTTTT. Protein: CASSIRGSGELFF.

About this clone: A read error may account for a junction end that differs from germline. This chain links TRBV11-3 with TRBJ2-2; D unresolved. The CDR3 sequence is 14 residues long. Germline assignment: CDR1 SGHNT and CDR2 YENEEA. The CDR3 protein is CASSWLSGTGELFF. In DNA, the CDR3 is TGCGCCAGCAGCTGGCTTTCGGGCACCGGGGAGCTGTTTTTT.

The V and J genes are TRBV10-3 and TRBJ2-7; D is perhaps TRBD2 (7 bases). Trimming removed 8 bases at V and 1 base at J, with 21 bases between. Germline CDR1 and CDR2: ENHRY and SYGVKD. There are 16 residues in the CDR3. CDR3 residues: CAIGQSRRGGSYEQYF. The CDR3 DNA reads TGTGCCATCGGCCAATCGCGGAGGGGGGGGTCCTACGAGCAGTACTTC.

The chain employs TRBV9 and TRBJ2-1; the match to TRBD2 covers 12 bases. Germline lookup yields CDR1 SGDLS and CDR2 YYNGEE. The CDR3 contains 20 residues. V was pared by 4 bases and J by 6 bases, with 20 bases of the junction left unmatched. CDR3 sequence reads: CASSPHGASGRAPRLNEQFF. As DNA, the CDR3 is TGTGCCAGCAGCCCACACGGGGCTAGCGGGAGGGCCCCCAGACTCAATGAGCAGTTCTTC. The whole variable domain, filled in from reference TRBV9 and TRBJ2-1, reads DSGVTQTPKHLITATGQRVTLRCSPRSGDLSVYWYQQSLDQGLQFLIQYYNGEERAKGNILERFSAQQFPDLHSELNLSSLELGDSALYFCASSPHGASGRAPRLNEQFFGPGTRLTVL.

The chain is built from TRBV6-6 and TRBJ2-7; weak D call: TRBD1 (6 bases). From germline, CDR1 is MNHNY and CDR2 SVGAGI (reference sequence). The germline V and J ends were trimmed by 7 bases and 3 bases, with 16 bases remaining between them. This CDR3 is 14 amino acids long. The DNA of the CDR3 is TGTGCCAGCACTTTAGTAGGACAGAACTACGAGCAGTACTTC. This translates into CASTLVGQNYEQYF.

The chain joins TRBV9 to TRBJ1-1; D might be TRBD1 (6 bases). Trimming took off 3 bases at V and 5 bases at J, with 14 bases between the two ends. CDR3 size: 14 residues. Germline assignment: CDR1 SGDLS and CDR2 YYNGEE. Here the CDR3 DNA reads TGTGCCAGCAGCGCGGGACACCCGGGGACTGAAGCTTTCTTT. Protein product: CASSAGHPGTEAFF.

CDR3 loop: CASSYSSTRDEQYF. The CDR3 coding sequence is TGTGCCAGCAGTTACTCGAGTACCAGGGACGAGCAGTACTTC. The chain joins TRBV6-5 to TRBJ2-7, with D tentatively TRBD1 (5 bases). Trimming left V 0 bases short and J 5 bases short, with 11 bases between. The CDR3 totals 14 residues. Germline CDR1 and CDR2: MNHEY and SVGAGI.

J is TRBJ2-1 and V is TRBV5-5; maybe TRBD2 (6 bases). Between the trimmed V and J ends, which lost 2 bases and 10 bases, there was a span of 13 bases. The CDR3 totals 13 residues. Germline V gene lookup returns CDR1 SGHKS and CDR2 YYEKEE (reference sequence). The CDR3 sequence: CASSFGPGDEQFF. DNA of the CDR3: TGTGCCAGCAGCTTTGGGCCGGGAGACGAGCAGTTCTTC.

V usage is TRBV28 and J usage is TRBJ2-7; 8 nucleotides agree with TRBD1. Germline CDR1 MDHEN, CDR2 SYDVKM. The trim removed 10 bases at V and 3 bases at J, leaving 8 bases unmatched. The CDR3 is 13 residues long. The CDR3 nucleotides are TGTGCCATCTTAGGACAGGGAGGCTACGAGCAGTACTTC. Its translation is CAILGQGGYEQYF.

This chain uses TRBV10-3 with TRBJ2-5, with 8 bases matching TRBD1. The CDR3 is made up of 14 amino acids. The V gene's germline CDR1 is ENHRY and CDR2 SYGVKD. With 3 bases clipped from V and 5 bases from J, the junction kept 5 bases outside the gene matches. The CDR3 DNA reads TGTGCCATCAGTGAAGGACAGGGTTCGGAGACCCAGTACTTC. Its protein is CAISEGQGSETQYF.

CDR3 in amino acids: CASSTPGVGKNIQYF. DNA for the CDR3: TGTGCCAGCTCAACGCCGGGTGTGGGCAAAAACATTCAGTACTTC. The chain couples TRBV18 to TRBJ2-4; no reliable D call. The germline CDR1 and CDR2 sequences are KGHSH and LQKENI. The germline V and J ends were trimmed by 5 bases and 3 bases, with 14 bases remaining between them. The CDR3 is made up of 15 amino acids.

As to this clone: Other DNA sequences of this sample code for an identical CDR3. V and J are TRBV19 and TRBJ2-7; D unresolved. The germline gives CDR1 LNHDA, CDR2 SQIVND (reference sequence). The CDR3 runs 13 residues. Trimming pared 3 bases from V and 1 base from J, leaving 7 bases between. CDR3 DNA sequence: TGTGCCAGTAGTATCTCGCGGTCCTACGAGCAGTACTTC. Protein: CASSISRSYEQYF. Filled out from reference TRBV19 and TRBJ2-7, the complete variable domain reads DGGITQSPKYLFRKEGQNVTLSCEQNLNHDAMYWYRQDPGQGLRLIYYSQIVNDFQKGDIAEGYSVSREKKESFPLTVTSAQKNPTAFYLCASSISRSYEQYFGPGTRLTVT.

The genes are TRBV27 and TRBJ2-2; possible D gene TRBD1, 5 bases. Between the trimmed V and J ends, which lost 3 bases and 1 base, there was a span of 6 bases. The CDR3 length is 14 residues. CDR1 is MNHEY and CDR2 is SMNVEV in the germline V gene (reference sequence). This CDR3 is CASSFQGNTGELFF. Here the CDR3 DNA reads TGTGCCAGCAGTTTCCAGGGGAACACCGGGGAGCTGTTTTTT.